This TCR beta chain was found in a study of hypomethylating agent response in myelodysplastic syndrome. About the research overall: Of these patients, six or seven responded (complete response or hematologic improvement) and 4 or 5 did not.

Broader study findings: Healthy controls were not age-matched to MDS patients, possibly affecting comparisons.

As originally analysed: Of more than 150,000 unique clonotypes, roughly 1.5% were previously reported viral-epitope-specific in VDJdb. Assay: immunoSEQ multiplex PCR; the TCRdb copy retains only in-frame clones and omits some. V and J calls and clone size follow that table, whereas D and trimming were derived from the DNA. The sample lists about 4,000 clones, about 88% occurring once. In germline, CDR1 is MNHEY, CDR2 SMNVEV (reference sequence). This CDR3 has 15 amino acids. The V gene end was trimmed by 5 bases and the J gene end by 3 bases; junction bases not matched to a gene: 4. About this clone itself: The antigen is unknown.

The chain joins TRBV27 to TRBJ2-7; 13 positions agree with TRBD2. The specimen comprised bone marrow, sampled before or after starting hypomethylating agent treatment for myelodysplastic syndrome (not recorded which). The receptor's source is a human donor with myelodysplastic syndrome. The CDR3 DNA is TGTGCCAGCAGTGAAGGGACTAGCGGGATCTACGAGCAGTACTTC. It is translated as CASSEGTSGIYEQYF.